The 30 T cell receptor beta chains below come from one sample, sequenced in a study of blood T cell repertoires in COVID-19 (dated by TCRdb to the early 2020s). The library came from the immunoSEQ multiplex PCR assay. TCRdb retrieved this table from immuneACCESS and kept in-frame rearrangements only. Not all clones are present; in checked studies, unresolved V genes account for under half, and no reason is known for the remainder. This sample comprises roughly 110,000 clones, almost 85% of them detected only once. About 4.2% of the sample lies in the top ten. What was sequenced was peripheral blood. The receptors here all came from a human donor in a cohort sampled during active COVID-19.

The chain joins TRBV28 to TRBJ2-1; D not resolved. The CDR3 extends over 15 amino acids. Trimming took off 3 bases at V and 1 base at J, with 10 bases between the two ends. The germline gives CDR1 MDHEN, CDR2 SYDVKM. For the CDR3, the DNA is TGTGCCAGCAGTTTCACACTACCTTCCTACAATGAGCAGTTCTTC. Encoded protein: CASSFTLPSYNEQFF.

The chain joins TRBV5-1 to TRBJ2-5; 10 bases are shared with TRBD1. J lost 4 bases, V lost 5 bases, and 2 bases had no gene match. CDR1 and CDR2 (germline): SGHRS, YFSETQ. The CDR3 spans 13 residues. CDR3 DNA: TGCGCCAGCAGGGGACAGGGGAGAGAGACCCAGTACTTC. Translating gives CASRGQGRETQYF.

The chain employs TRBV5-4 and TRBJ1-2; maybe TRBD1 (5 bases). CDR1 is SGHNT, CDR2 YYREEE, per germline (reference sequence). The CDR3 is 14 amino acids. Trimming took 1 base from V and 7 from J, leaving 14 bases between them. The CDR3 DNA reads as TGTGCCAGCAGCTTGAGCCAGGGACTAAGTGGCTACACCTTC. Translation: CASSLSQGLSGYTF.

This rearrangement joins TRBV27 to TRBJ1-1; TRBD1 is a possible D gene (6 bases). The CDR3 runs to 15 residues. The germline V gene has CDR1 MNHEY and CDR2 SMNVEV (reference sequence). Trimming took off 5 bases at V and 1 base at J, with 14 bases between the two ends. The CDR3 coding sequence is TGTGCCAGCAGTCTCCTACCGACAGGGAACACTGAAGCTTTCTTT. Translation: CASSLLPTGNTEAFF.

The rearrangement links TRBV6-6 to TRBJ2-1, with D perhaps TRBD1 (5 bases). Germline V CDR1 and CDR2: MNHNY, SVGAGI (reference sequence). With 7 bases removed from V and 7 bases from J, the gap between germline ends came to 20 bases. The CDR3 consists of 15 residues. The CDR3: CASIQRTPSGNEQFF. The CDR3 nucleotides are TGTGCCAGCATCCAGAGGACACCTTCTGGGAATGAGCAGTTCTTC.

The V gene is TRBV5-8, the J gene TRBJ2-2; TRBD2 is a possible D gene (6 bases). The CDR3 consists of 14 residues. From germline, CDR1 is SGHTS and CDR2 YDEGEE. Trimming took off 7 bases at V and 5 bases at J, with 15 bases between the two ends. CDR3 residues: CASGTGLGTGELFF. CDR3 nucleotides: TGTGCCAGCGGGACGGGACTCGGGACCGGGGAGCTGTTTTTT.

This chain links TRBV21-1 with TRBJ1-5; no DNA check was done on the table's D call, TRBD1. TRBV21-1 is noted as a pseudogene. The CDR3 length is 16 residues. The CDR3 spells CASSRDREAPNQPQHF. In DNA form, the CDR3 reads TGTGCCAGCAGCAGAGACAGGGAAGCCCCCAATCAGCCCCAGCATTTT.

The genes are TRBV5-4 and TRBJ2-1, with TRBD2 matching 12 bases. CDR1 is SGHNT and CDR2 is YYREEE in the germline V gene (reference sequence). This CDR3 comprises 15 residues. After removal of 2 bases from V and 5 bases from J, the junction contained 2 bases not matched to a gene. CDR3 DNA sequence: TGTGCCAGCAGCTTTCGGACTAGCGGGAACAATGAGCAGTTCTTC. Its translation: CASSFRTSGNNEQFF.

The chain links TRBV6-1 to TRBJ1-4; 9 bases agree with TRBD1. V shed 4 bases, J shed 7 bases, and the junction held 10 bases outside the gene matches. The CDR3 is made up of 16 amino acids. Germline CDR1 and CDR2: MNHNS and SASEGT. In DNA form, the CDR3 reads TGTGCCAGCAGTGTCAGCCCTGGGACAGGGATTGAAAAACTGTTTTTT. Its translation: CASSVSPGTGIEKLFF.

The chain has TRBV7-2 and TRBJ1-1, with D tentatively TRBD1 (5 bases). Trimming removed 5 bases from V and 1 base from J, with 20 bases in between. From germline, CDR1 is SGHTA and CDR2 FQGNSA. This CDR3 contains 17 residues. For the CDR3, the DNA is TGTGCCAGCAGCCCCCGGAGAGGGGAGGGAGGGAACACTGAAGCTTTCTTT. Translation: CASSPRRGEGGNTEAFF.

V is TRBV7-2 and J is TRBJ2-1; 9 bases fit TRBD1. J gave up 7 bases and V 4 bases, and 8 bases lay outside the gene matches. Germline lookup yields CDR1 SGHTA and CDR2 FQGNSA. This CDR3 spans 15 amino acids. The DNA for the CDR3 is TGTGCCAGCAGCTCCTCCGGGACAGGGATGAATGAGCAGTTCTTC. Its translation: CASSSSGTGMNEQFF.

Concerning this clone itself: Other DNA sequences from this sample encode an identical CDR3 as well. The rearrangement links TRBV18 to TRBJ2-3; D might be TRBD1 (5 bases). This CDR3 is 14 amino acids long. Germline values: CDR1 KGHSH, CDR2 LQKENI. Trimming shortened V by 4 bases and J by 0 bases, and 8 bases separated the two germline ends. The CDR3 loop reads CASSRQTSTDTQYF. CDR3 bases: TGTGCCAGCTCACGACAGACTAGCACAGATACGCAGTATTTT.

Only one count was recorded for this clone. The chain employs TRBV5-4 and TRBJ1-1; 9 positions match TRBD1. V shed 5 bases, J shed 7 bases, and the junction held 9 bases outside the gene matches. CDR1 is SGHNT and CDR2 is YYREEE in the germline V gene (reference sequence). CDR3 length: 14 amino acids. For the CDR3, the DNA is TGTGCCAGCAGACGCGACAGGGGGGATGGTGAAGCTTTCTTT. This translates into CASRRDRGDGEAFF.

In DNA form, the CDR3 reads TGTGCCAGTAGATCCGGGACAGTGAACACCGGGGAGCTGTTTTTT. It is translated as CASRSGTVNTGELFF. This chain uses TRBV19 with TRBJ2-2, with 7 bases matching TRBD1. The CDR3 contains 15 residues. Losses at the gene ends were 6 bases for V and 1 base for J; bases not matched to a gene: 5. CDR1 and CDR2 from the germline V gene are LNHDA and SQIVND (reference sequence).

This clone has only a few counts. The rearrangement joins TRBV6-5 to TRBJ1-1; 8 nucleotides align to TRBD1. This CDR3 is built from 14 residues. V lost 9 bases and J lost 1; bases outside the gene matches: 7. Germline V gene sequence: CDR1 MNHEY, CDR2 SVGAGI. The CDR3 sequence: CASRRRGQNTEAFF. The DNA of the CDR3 is TGTGCCAGTCGGCGCAGGGGGCAGAACACTGAAGCTTTCTTT.

The chain uses TRBV4-1 and TRBJ1-1; tentative D call: TRBD1 (5 bases). V lost 4 bases and J 10 bases, leaving 16 bases between the germline ends. The CDR3 sequence is 13 residues long. Germline-derived CDR1 and CDR2 are MGHRA and YSYEKL. The CDR3 region has the DNA TGCGCCAGCAGCCTGCTTGGGGAGGGACGAGCTTTCTTT. Encoded protein: CASSLLGEGRAFF.

This clone was recorded only once. This sequence joins TRBV7-8 and TRBJ2-5, with 9 bases aligning to TRBD2. V shed 4 bases and J 5 bases; nucleotides not matched to a gene: 2. This CDR3 has 13 residues. Germline V gene sequence: CDR1 SGHVS, CDR2 FQNEAQ. Here the CDR3 reads CASSSGLAETQYF. The CDR3 DNA is TGTGCCAGCAGCTCAGGACTAGCGGAGACCCAGTACTTC.

This clone was seen a handful of times. V is TRBV6-6 and J is TRBJ2-6; D unclear. This CDR3 is 12 amino acids long. Germline lookup yields CDR1 MNHNY and CDR2 SVGAGI (reference sequence). The ends were cut back, 10 bases at V and 0 bases at J, with 4 bases in the middle. The CDR3 DNA follows: TGTGCCACCTTCTCTGGGGCCAACGTCCTGACTTTC. This encodes CATFSGANVLTF.

V gene TRBV3-1 (or the pseudogene TRBV3-2) combines with J gene TRBJ1-1; 10 nucleotides match TRBD1. Germline-derived CDR1 and CDR2 are LGHDT and YNNKEL (reference sequence). CDR3 size: 13 residues. V lost 5 bases, J lost 7 bases, and 4 bases stayed unmatched. The CDR3 DNA follows: TGTGCCAGCAGCTACGACAGGGGGCTTGAAGCTTTCTTT. As protein: CASSYDRGLEAFF.

This chain joins TRBV4-1 and TRBJ2-6; D is possibly TRBD1 (5 bases). Germline V gene lookup returns CDR1 MGHRA and CDR2 YSYEKL. V dropped 4 bases and J dropped 0 bases, with 19 bases sitting between them. The CDR3 has 19 amino acids. This CDR3 is CASSLSGAAVSSGANVLTF. The CDR3 nucleotides are TGCGCCAGCAGCCTTTCTGGGGCCGCCGTGAGCTCTGGGGCCAACGTCCTGACTTTC.

The J gene is TRBJ1-5, the V gene TRBV5-1; possibly TRBD1 for D (6 bases). The ends were cut back, 4 bases at V and 6 bases at J, with 17 bases in the middle. There are 15 residues in the CDR3. Per the germline V gene, CDR1 is SGHRS and CDR2 is YFSETQ. The CDR3 here is CASSPRGGAGQPQHF. In DNA, the CDR3 is TGCGCCAGCAGCCCCAGGGGCGGAGCAGGTCAGCCCCAGCATTTT. Full variable domain (rest looked up from reference TRBV5-1 and TRBJ1-5): KAGVTQTPRYLIKTRGQQVTLSCSPISGHRSVSWYQQTPGQGLQFLFEYFSETQRNKGNFPGRFSGRQFSNSRSEMNVSTLELGDSALYLCASSPRGGAGQPQHFGDGTRLSIL.

This chain links TRBV27 with TRBJ1-5, with D tentatively TRBD1 (5 bases). Germline V gives CDR1 MNHEY, CDR2 SMNVEV (reference sequence). Trimming removed 2 bases from V and 2 bases from J, with 10 bases in between. The CDR3 runs to 15 residues. For the CDR3, the DNA is TGTGCCAGCAGTTTACAGGGTCTGGGCAATCAGCCCCAGCATTTT. Protein product: CASSLQGLGNQPQHF.

The V and J genes are TRBV4-2 and TRBJ1-5, with TRBD1 matching 8 bases. Germline CDR1 reads LGHNA; CDR2 reads YNFKEQ. This CDR3 has 18 amino acids. The junction had 11 bases not matched to a gene; V was cut back by 0 bases and J by 4 bases. The CDR3 here is CASSQDDSDRGGNQPQHF. In DNA form, the CDR3 reads TGTGCCAGCAGCCAAGACGACTCTGACAGGGGTGGGAATCAGCCCCAGCATTTT.

The rearrangement joins TRBV6-5 to TRBJ1-5, with D unresolved. CDR1 and CDR2 from the germline V gene are MNHEY and SVGAGI. Trimming left V 6 bases short and J 7 bases short, with 7 bases between. This CDR3 spans 11 amino acids. The CDR3 DNA is TGTGCCAGCAGGGGGAGCCAGCCCCAGCATTTT. It yields the protein CASRGSQPQHF.

V usage is TRBV9 and J usage is TRBJ2-5, with 7 bases identical to TRBD2. This CDR3 is 15 amino acids long. Trimming removed 3 bases from V and 2 bases from J; junction bases left unmatched: 7. Germline V gene sequence: CDR1 SGDLS, CDR2 YYNGEE. CDR3 bases: TGTGCCAGCAGCGCTCTCCCTAGCGGACAAGAGACCCAGTACTTC. It is translated as CASSALPSGQETQYF. Complete variable domain (other parts from reference TRBV9 and TRBJ2-5): DSGVTQTPKHLITATGQRVTLRCSPRSGDLSVYWYQQSLDQGLQFLIQYYNGEERAKGNILERFSAQQFPDLHSELNLSSLELGDSALYFCASSALPSGQETQYFGPGTRLLVL.

The chain uses TRBV7-9 and TRBJ2-1; 15 bases are shared with TRBD2. CDR1 and CDR2 (germline): SEHNR, FQNEAQ (reference sequence). The CDR3 totals 19 residues. The ends lost 4 bases at V and 5 bases at J; junction bases unmatched: 12. CDR3 nucleotide sequence: TGTGCCAGCAGCTCAGGACTAGCGGGAGGGCGGGGTCTCCACAATGAGCAGTTCTTC. Translating it yields CASSSGLAGGRGLHNEQFF.

For the CDR3, the DNA is TGTGCCAGCAGCTTGACCGGGGGACAAGAGACCCAGTACTTC. Protein sequence: CASSLTGGQETQYF. V and J are TRBV7-3 and TRBJ2-5, with D maybe TRBD2 (6 bases). The germline V and J ends were trimmed by 3 bases and 2 bases, with 10 bases remaining between them. Germline V CDR1 and CDR2: SGHTA, FQGTGA. The CDR3 consists of 14 residues.

The rearrangement joins TRBV19 to TRBJ2-5; TRBD1 might be the D (6 bases). Germline V CDR1 and CDR2: LNHDA, SQIVND (reference sequence). V was cut by 7 bases and J by 5 bases, with 26 bases left in between. The CDR3 spans 17 residues. The CDR3 sequence: CASNDFVATGRMETQYF. The CDR3 nucleotides read TGTGCCAGTAATGATTTTGTCGCTACAGGGCGGATGGAGACCCAGTACTTC.

This chain connects TRBV6-5 to TRBJ1-2; 7 bases are shared with TRBD1. Germline assignment: CDR1 MNHEY and CDR2 SVGAGI. This CDR3 region has 15 residues. Germline trimming cut 6 bases from V and 1 base from J; bases unmatched to any gene: 8. The CDR3 here is CASSGGTANNYGYTF. The CDR3, as DNA: TGTGCCAGCAGCGGCGGGACAGCTAATAACTATGGCTACACCTTC.

This clone came up a few times. This rearrangement joins TRBV30 to TRBJ1-3; D uncertain. This CDR3 has 16 amino acids. Germline CDR1 and CDR2: GTSNPN and SVGIG (reference sequence). Trimming removed 1 base from V and 0 bases from J, with 13 bases in between. The CDR3 is CAWSAGGRSSGNTIYF. The CDR3 DNA follows: TGTGCCTGGAGTGCAGGCGGGAGATCCTCTGGAAACACCATATATTTT.